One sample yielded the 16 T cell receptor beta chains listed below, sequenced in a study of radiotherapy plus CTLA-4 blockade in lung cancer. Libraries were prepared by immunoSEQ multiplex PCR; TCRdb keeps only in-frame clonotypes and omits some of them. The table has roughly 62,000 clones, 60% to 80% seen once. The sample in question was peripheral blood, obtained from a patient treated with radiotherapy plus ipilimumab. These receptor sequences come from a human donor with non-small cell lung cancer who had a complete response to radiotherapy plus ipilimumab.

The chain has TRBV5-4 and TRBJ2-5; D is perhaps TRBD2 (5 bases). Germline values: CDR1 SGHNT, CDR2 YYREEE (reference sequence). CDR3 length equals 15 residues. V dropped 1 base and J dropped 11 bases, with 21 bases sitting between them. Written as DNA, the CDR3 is TGTGCCAGCAGCTTGTCGAGAACCTCCGGTGGGGAGCAGTACTTC. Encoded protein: CASSLSRTSGGEQYF.

CDR3 in amino acids: CATSRDLAGPDTQYF. The CDR3 DNA sequence: TGTGCCACCAGCAGAGATTTAGCGGGACCAGATACGCAGTATTTT. The chain combines TRBV15 with TRBJ2-3; 8 nucleotides align to TRBD2. The J segment lost 4 bases and the V segment lost 0 bases, leaving 3 bases of the junction unmatched. The CDR3 is 15 amino acids. Germline CDR1 LNHNV, CDR2 YYDKDF (reference sequence).

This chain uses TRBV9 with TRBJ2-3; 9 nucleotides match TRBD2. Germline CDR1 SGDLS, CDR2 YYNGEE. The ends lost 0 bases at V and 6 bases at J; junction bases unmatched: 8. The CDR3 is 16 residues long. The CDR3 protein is CASSVAGPRGGDTQYF. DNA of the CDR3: TGTGCCAGCAGCGTAGCTGGCCCGCGGGGGGGGGATACGCAGTATTTT.

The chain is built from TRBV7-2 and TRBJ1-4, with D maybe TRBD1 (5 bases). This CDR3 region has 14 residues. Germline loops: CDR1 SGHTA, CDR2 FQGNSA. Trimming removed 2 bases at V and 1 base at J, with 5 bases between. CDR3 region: CASSLTGTNEKLFF. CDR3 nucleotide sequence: TGTGCCAGCAGCTTAACAGGAACTAATGAAAAACTGTTTTTT.

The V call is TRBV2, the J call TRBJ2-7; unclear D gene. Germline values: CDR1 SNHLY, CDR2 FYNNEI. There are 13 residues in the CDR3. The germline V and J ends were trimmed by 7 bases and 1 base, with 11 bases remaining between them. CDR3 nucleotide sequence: TGTGCCAGCACTGGTGGAGTGTCCTACGAGCAGTACTTC. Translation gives CASTGGVSYEQYF.

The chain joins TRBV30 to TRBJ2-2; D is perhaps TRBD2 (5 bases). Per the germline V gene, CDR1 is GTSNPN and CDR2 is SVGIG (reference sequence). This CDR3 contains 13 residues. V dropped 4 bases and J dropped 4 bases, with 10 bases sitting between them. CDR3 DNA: TGTGCCTGGATCCGGGGAAGCACCGGGGAGCTGTTTTTT. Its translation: CAWIRGSTGELFF.

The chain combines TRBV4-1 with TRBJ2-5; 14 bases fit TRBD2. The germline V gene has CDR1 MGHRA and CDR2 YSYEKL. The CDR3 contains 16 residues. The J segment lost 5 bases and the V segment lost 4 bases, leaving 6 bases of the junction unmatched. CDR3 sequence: CASSPRLAGGMETQYF. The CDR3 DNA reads TGCGCCAGCAGCCCCCGACTAGCGGGAGGGATGGAGACCCAGTACTTC.

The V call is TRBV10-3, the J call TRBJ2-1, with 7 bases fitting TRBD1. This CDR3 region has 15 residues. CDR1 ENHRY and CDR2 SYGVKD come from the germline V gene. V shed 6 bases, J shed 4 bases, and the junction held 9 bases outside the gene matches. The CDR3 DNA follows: TGTGCCATCAGGGATCGGGACAGTTTATACAATGAGCAGTTCTTC. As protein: CAIRDRDSLYNEQFF.

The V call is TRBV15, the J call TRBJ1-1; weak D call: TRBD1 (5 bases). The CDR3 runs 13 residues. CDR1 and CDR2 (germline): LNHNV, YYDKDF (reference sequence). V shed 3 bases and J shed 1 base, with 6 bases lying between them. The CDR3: CATSRTANTEAFF. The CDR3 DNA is TGTGCCACCAGCAGGACAGCGAACACTGAAGCTTTCTTT. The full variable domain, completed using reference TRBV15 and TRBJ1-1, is DAMVIQNPRYQVTQFGKPVTLSCSQTLNHNVMYWYQQKSSQAPKLLFHYYDKDFNNEADTPDNFQSRRPNTSFCFLDIRSPGLGDTAMYLCATSRTANTEAFFGQGTRLTVV.

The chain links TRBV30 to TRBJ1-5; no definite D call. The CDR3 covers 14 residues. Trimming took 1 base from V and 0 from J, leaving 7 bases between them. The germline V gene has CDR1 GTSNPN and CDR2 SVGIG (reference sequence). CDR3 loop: CAWSAPYSNQPQHF. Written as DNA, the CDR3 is TGTGCCTGGAGTGCCCCTTATAGCAATCAGCCCCAGCATTTT.

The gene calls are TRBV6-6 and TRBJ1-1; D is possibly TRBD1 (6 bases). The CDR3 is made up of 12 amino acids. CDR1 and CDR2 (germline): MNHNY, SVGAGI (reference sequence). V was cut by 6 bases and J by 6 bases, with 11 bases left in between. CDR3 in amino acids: CASRPGGSEAFF. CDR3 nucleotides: TGTGCCAGCAGACCGGGGGGCTCTGAAGCTTTCTTT.

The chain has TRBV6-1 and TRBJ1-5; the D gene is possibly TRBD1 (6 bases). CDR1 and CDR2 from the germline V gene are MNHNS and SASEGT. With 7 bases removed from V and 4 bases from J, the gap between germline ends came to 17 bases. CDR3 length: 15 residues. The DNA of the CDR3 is TGTGCCAGCAAAAGAAACAGGGATGGAAATCAGCCCCAGCATTTT. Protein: CASKRNRDGNQPQHF.

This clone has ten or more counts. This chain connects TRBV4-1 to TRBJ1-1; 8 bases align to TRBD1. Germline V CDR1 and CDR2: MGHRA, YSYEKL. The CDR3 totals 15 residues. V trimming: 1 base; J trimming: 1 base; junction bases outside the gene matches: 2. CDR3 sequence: CASSQAGTGNTEAFF. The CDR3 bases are TGCGCCAGCAGCCAAGCCGGGACAGGGAACACTGAAGCTTTCTTT.

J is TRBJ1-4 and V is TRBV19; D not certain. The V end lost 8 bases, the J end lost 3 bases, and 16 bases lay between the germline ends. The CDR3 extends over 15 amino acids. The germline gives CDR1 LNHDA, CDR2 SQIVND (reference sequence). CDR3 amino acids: CASGPGTLANEKLFF. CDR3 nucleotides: TGTGCCAGTGGGCCGGGAACCCTGGCTAATGAAAAACTGTTTTTT.

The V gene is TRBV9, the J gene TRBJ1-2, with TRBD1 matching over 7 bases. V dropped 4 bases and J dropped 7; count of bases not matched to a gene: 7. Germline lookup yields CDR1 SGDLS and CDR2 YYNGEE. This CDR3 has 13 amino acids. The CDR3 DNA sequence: TGTGCCAGCAGCCCCGGGACAGTAGTTGGCTACACCTTC. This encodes CASSPGTVVGYTF.

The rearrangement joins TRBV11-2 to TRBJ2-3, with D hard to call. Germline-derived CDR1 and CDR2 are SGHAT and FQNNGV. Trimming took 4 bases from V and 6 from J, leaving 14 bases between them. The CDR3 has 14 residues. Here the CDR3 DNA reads TGTGCCAGCAGCTCCTCGACTCGGCGTGATACGCAGTATTTT. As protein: CASSSSTRRDTQYF.